This TCR beta chain is from a study of blood T cell repertoires in COVID-19. The CDR3 runs to 17 residues. The germline CDR1 and CDR2 sequences are SGHTS and YDEGEE. After removal of 0 bases from V and 5 bases from J, the junction contained 13 bases not matched to a gene. Only in-frame clones appear in the TCRdb table, and some are missing; sequencing was by immunoSEQ multiplex PCR. This table holds 320,000 or so clones, 88% found once. The sample comprised PBMCs or T cells enriched from blood (not recorded which). This clonotype was sampled from a man aged 25-45 years who had recovered from COVID-19. The rearrangement joins TRBV5-8 to TRBJ1-2; 7 nucleotides match TRBD1. CDR3 protein: CASSLGVSAGGGYGYTF. For the CDR3, the DNA is TGTGCCAGCAGCTTGGGGGTATCCGCAGGGGGAGGTTATGGCTACACCTTC.